The rows below give T cell receptor beta chains drawn from one sample of a study of T cells after posttransplantation cyclophosphamide. Profiling relied on immunoSEQ multiplex PCR, and the TCRdb table lists in-frame clones only, not all of them. Of 1,900 or so clones listed, almost 80% are singletons. Here the sequenced sample was PBMCs, taken 300 days after allogeneic stem cell transplant with posttransplant cyclophosphamide. Receptors originate from a male patient in his thirties who received an allogeneic stem cell transplant from a related donor, was CMV-positive, and had acute GVHD only. Some of the T cells may derive from the graft donor. CDR3s include the opening cysteine and the closing phenylalanine or tryptophan. Each record gives: J gene, clone size, V gene, D gene, CDR3 protein, CDR3 DNA. The D gene is left open where the match is weak. Clone size is stated in some rows and not others, as once, few, many or a class when expanded.

J gene: TRBJ1-6
clone size: NA
V gene: TRBV19
D gene: NA
CDR3 protein: CASRTDDTYNSPLHF
CDR3 DNA: TGTGCCAGTAGAACAGATGATACCTATAATTCCCCCCTCCACTTT

J gene: TRBJ1-5
clone size: NA
V gene: TRBV4-1
D gene: NA
CDR3 protein: CASSKWEYQPQHF
CDR3 DNA: TGCGCCAGCAGCAAGTGGGAGTATCAGCCCCAGCATTTT

J gene: TRBJ1-3
clone size: large
V gene: TRBV28
D gene: NA
CDR3 protein: CASVLDFRDISGNTIYF
CDR3 DNA: TGTGCCAGCGTCTTGGATTTTCGGGATATCTCTGGAAACACCATATATTTT

J gene: TRBJ1-6
clone size: NA
V gene: TRBV25-1
D gene: NA
CDR3 protein: CASRETGALGNLHF
CDR3 DNA: TGTGCCAGCAGGGAGACAGGCGCCTTAGGTAACCTCCACTTT

J gene: TRBJ2-2
clone size: NA
V gene: TRBV10-1
D gene: TRBD1
CDR3 protein: CASRLPGQETLRGTGELFF
CDR3 DNA: TGCGCCAGCAGGCTTCCGGGACAGGAAACCCTAAGGGGCACCGGGGAGCTGTTTTTT

J gene: TRBJ2-1
clone size: once
V gene: TRBV6-5
D gene: TRBD2
CDR3 protein: CASSYGAGGPDEQFF
CDR3 DNA: TGTGCCAGCAGTTACGGGGCGGGGGGCCCCGATGAGCAGTTCTTC

J gene: TRBJ1-4
clone size: few
V gene: TRBV5-1
D gene: NA
CDR3 protein: CASSLEGLQATNEKLFF
CDR3 DNA: TGCGCCAGCAGCTTGGAAGGACTCCAGGCAACTAATGAAAAACTGTTTTTT

J gene: TRBJ2-1
clone size: few
V gene: TRBV6-1
D gene: TRBD2
CDR3 protein: CASSPAGAYYNEQFF
CDR3 DNA: TGTGCCAGCAGCCCAGCGGGGGCCTACTACAATGAGCAGTTCTTC

J gene: TRBJ2-3
clone size: few
V gene: TRBV28
D gene: NA
CDR3 protein: CASSLSLGVHDTQYF
CDR3 DNA: TGTGCCAGCAGTTTATCTCTAGGAGTGCACGATACGCAGTATTTT

J gene: TRBJ1-5
clone size: NA
V gene: TRBV19
D gene: TRBD1
CDR3 protein: CASSKDRVSNQPQHF
CDR3 DNA: TGTGCCAGTAGTAAGGACAGGGTTAGCAATCAGCCCCAGCATTTT

J gene: TRBJ2-5
clone size: NA
V gene: TRBV9
D gene: TRBD2
CDR3 protein: CASSVDGAGGETQYF
CDR3 DNA: TGTGCCAGCAGCGTAGATGGCGCGGGGGGAGAGACCCAGTACTTC

J gene: TRBJ2-7
clone size: NA
V gene: TRBV7-9
D gene: NA
CDR3 protein: CASSQEASPAPYEQYF
CDR3 DNA: TGTGCCAGCAGCCAGGAGGCCTCACCCGCCCCCTACGAGCAGTACTTC

J gene: TRBJ2-3
clone size: NA
V gene: TRBV30
D gene: TRBD2
CDR3 protein: CAWSPAGGPTDTQYF
CDR3 DNA: TGTGCCTGGAGCCCAGCGGGGGGCCCCACAGATACGCAGTATTTT

J gene: TRBJ2-5
clone size: once
V gene: TRBV7-2
D gene: TRBD1
CDR3 protein: CASSPGGVETQYF
CDR3 DNA: TGTGCCAGCAGCCCAGGGGGCGTGGAGACCCAGTACTTC

J gene: TRBJ2-2
clone size: few
V gene: TRBV7-6
D gene: TRBD1
CDR3 protein: CASSAGQGKGELFF
CDR3 DNA: TGTGCCAGCAGCGCCGGACAGGGTAAAGGGGAGCTGTTTTTT

J gene: TRBJ1-6
clone size: NA
V gene: TRBV2
D gene: TRBD1
CDR3 protein: CASSGTVLSSYNSPLHF
CDR3 DNA: TGTGCCAGCAGCGGGACAGTACTGAGCTCCTATAATTCACCCCTCCACTTT

J gene: TRBJ2-1
clone size: NA
V gene: TRBV10-3
D gene: NA
CDR3 protein: CAISEPGGQLYNEQFF
CDR3 DNA: TGTGCCATCAGTGAACCTGGAGGACAGTTGTACAATGAGCAGTTCTTC

J gene: TRBJ1-2
clone size: few
V gene: TRBV7-2
D gene: NA
CDR3 protein: CASSPEQVQSLNGYTF
CDR3 DNA: TGTGCCAGCAGCCCCGAACAGGTTCAGTCCCTAAATGGCTACACCTTC

J gene: TRBJ2-7
clone size: NA
V gene: TRBV6-5
D gene: NA
CDR3 protein: CASSYSQGSYEQYF
CDR3 DNA: TGTGCCAGCAGTTATTCTCAGGGATCCTACGAGCAGTACTTC

J gene: TRBJ2-3
clone size: few
V gene: TRBV19
D gene: TRBD2
CDR3 protein: CASSLGGGGVSDTQYF
CDR3 DNA: TGTGCCAGTAGTTTAGGTGGCGGGGGGGTCTCAGATACGCAGTATTTT

J gene: TRBJ2-5
clone size: NA
V gene: TRBV5-4
D gene: TRBD2
CDR3 protein: CASSLTAGETETQYF
CDR3 DNA: TGTGCCAGCAGCTTGACAGCGGGGGAAACAGAGACCCAGTACTTC

J gene: TRBJ1-6
clone size: NA
V gene: TRBV6-1
D gene: NA
CDR3 protein: CASSEVGGSSYNSPLHF
CDR3 DNA: TGTGCCAGCAGTGAAGTAGGCGGAAGCTCCTATAATTCCCCCCTCCACTTT

J gene: TRBJ2-3
clone size: NA
V gene: TRBV6-5
D gene: TRBD1
CDR3 protein: CASRRDRGGTDTQYF
CDR3 DNA: TGTGCCAGCAGGCGGGACAGGGGAGGGACAGATACGCAGTATTTT

J gene: TRBJ1-4
clone size: NA
V gene: TRBV4-3
D gene: TRBD1
CDR3 protein: CASSQDMIRTGGEKLFF
CDR3 DNA: TGCGCCAGCAGCCAAGATATGATCCGGACAGGGGGAGAAAAACTGTTTTTT

J gene: TRBJ1-5
clone size: NA
V gene: TRBV5-4
D gene: NA
CDR3 protein: CASRPPGEGNQPQHF
CDR3 DNA: TGTGCCAGCAGGCCACCAGGGGAAGGCAATCAGCCCCAGCATTTT

J gene: TRBJ2-2
clone size: NA
V gene: TRBV30
D gene: TRBD2
CDR3 protein: CVFRTSPNTGELFF
CDR3 DNA: TGTGTCTTCCGGACTAGCCCGAACACCGGGGAGCTGTTTTTT

J gene: TRBJ1-2
clone size: few
V gene: TRBV5-1
D gene: NA
CDR3 protein: CASSLDGHGYTF
CDR3 DNA: TGCGCCAGCAGCTTGGATGGGCACGGCTACACCTTC

J gene: TRBJ1-2
clone size: NA
V gene: TRBV5-4
D gene: NA
CDR3 protein: CASSLAVGNYGYTF
CDR3 DNA: TGTGCCAGCAGCTTGGCGGTCGGGAACTATGGCTACACCTTC

J gene: TRBJ1-6
clone size: NA
V gene: TRBV11-3
D gene: NA
CDR3 protein: CASSRGPNSPLHF
CDR3 DNA: TGTGCCAGCAGCAGGGGCCCGAATTCACCCCTCCACTTT

J gene: TRBJ2-3
clone size: NA
V gene: TRBV7-6
D gene: NA
CDR3 protein: CASSVTGTTDTQYF
CDR3 DNA: TGTGCCAGCAGCGTAACCGGGACAACAGATACGCAGTATTTT

J gene: TRBJ1-3
clone size: NA
V gene: TRBV5-6
D gene: NA
CDR3 protein: CASSLGGRGLNTIYF
CDR3 DNA: TGTGCCAGCAGCTTGGGTGGCAGGGGATTGAACACCATATATTTT

J gene: TRBJ2-6
clone size: once
V gene: TRBV4-1
D gene: NA
CDR3 protein: CASSPSGTNSGANVLTF
CDR3 DNA: TGCGCCAGCAGCCCCAGCGGTACCAACTCTGGGGCCAACGTCCTGACTTTC

J gene: TRBJ2-1
clone size: NA
V gene: TRBV11-3
D gene: TRBD1
CDR3 protein: CASSYGQGARNEQFF
CDR3 DNA: TGTGCCAGCAGCTACGGGCAGGGGGCGCGAAATGAGCAGTTCTTC

J gene: TRBJ1-4
clone size: NA
V gene: TRBV4-2
D gene: NA
CDR3 protein: CASSRRQVEKLFF
CDR3 DNA: TGTGCCAGCAGCCGGAGACAGGTAGAAAAACTGTTTTTT

J gene: TRBJ2-7
clone size: NA
V gene: TRBV19
D gene: NA
CDR3 protein: CASSIPGRAYEQYF
CDR3 DNA: TGTGCCAGTAGTATTCCCGGCAGGGCATACGAGCAGTACTTC

J gene: TRBJ1-2
clone size: NA
V gene: TRBV6-5
D gene: NA
CDR3 protein: CASSPIGYGYTF
CDR3 DNA: TGTGCCAGCAGTCCGATCGGCTATGGCTACACCTTC

J gene: TRBJ2-7
clone size: NA
V gene: TRBV11-1
D gene: TRBD1
CDR3 protein: CASSQGAMGSYEQYF
CDR3 DNA: TGTGCCAGCAGCCAGGGGGCAATGGGATCCTACGAGCAGTACTTC